One and the same sample provided the 5 T cell receptor beta chains below, sequenced in a study of blood T cell repertoires in COVID-19. Clones were read by immunoSEQ multiplex PCR, and TCRdb kept only the in-frame ones, dropping some. The table has around 240,000 clones, more than 80% seen once. The specimen was PBMCs or T cells enriched from blood (not recorded which). These receptors all stem from a man in his fifties who had been exposed to COVID-19.

The rearrangement links TRBV9 to TRBJ2-3; TRBD1 agrees at 7 bases. Germline loops: CDR1 SGDLS, CDR2 YYNGEE. The V and J ends lost 3 bases and 2 bases, in that order; junction bases with no gene match: 12. This CDR3 is 17 amino acids long. The CDR3 nucleotides are TGTGCCAGCAGCGGCGTGGGGCCAGGGGGTTTCACAGATACGCAGTATTTT. Residues: CASSGVGPGGFTDTQYF.

This chain uses TRBV2 with TRBJ1-5, with D unclear. CDR3 length: 13 amino acids. Trimming removed 5 bases at V and 7 bases at J, with 12 bases between. Germline V gene lookup returns CDR1 SNHLY and CDR2 FYNNEI. For the CDR3, the DNA is TGTGCCAGCAGTAAGGACTGGGGACAGCCCCAGCATTTT. Its protein product is CASSKDWGQPQHF.

The chain carries TRBV10-3 and TRBJ2-3; tentatively, D is TRBD2 (5 bases). In germline, CDR1 is ENHRY, CDR2 SYGVKD. The CDR3 has 14 amino acids. With 4 bases removed from V and 4 bases from J, the gap between germline ends came to 12 bases. The CDR3 is CAISGATIADTQYF. DNA for the CDR3: TGTGCCATCAGTGGGGCGACTATAGCAGATACGCAGTATTTT.

This sequence joins TRBV10-3 and TRBJ1-6, with 7 bases identical to TRBD1. V lost 3 bases to trimming and J lost 1 base; unmatched junction nucleotides: 6. From germline, CDR1 is ENHRY and CDR2 SYGVKD. The CDR3 runs 17 residues. The CDR3 region has the DNA TGTGCCATCAGTGAAGGTACAGGGGAGTCCTATAATTCACCCCTCCACTTT. Protein: CAISEGTGESYNSPLHF.

The chain combines TRBV28 with TRBJ1-1, with a tentative D call TRBD1 (5 bases). Looked up from germline, CDR1 is MDHEN and CDR2 is SYDVKM. This CDR3 contains 13 residues. The ends were cut back, 6 bases at V and 1 base at J, with 9 bases in the middle. The CDR3 loop is CASREGWNTEAFF. The CDR3 DNA reads TGTGCCAGCAGGGAGGGGTGGAACACTGAAGCTTTCTTT.